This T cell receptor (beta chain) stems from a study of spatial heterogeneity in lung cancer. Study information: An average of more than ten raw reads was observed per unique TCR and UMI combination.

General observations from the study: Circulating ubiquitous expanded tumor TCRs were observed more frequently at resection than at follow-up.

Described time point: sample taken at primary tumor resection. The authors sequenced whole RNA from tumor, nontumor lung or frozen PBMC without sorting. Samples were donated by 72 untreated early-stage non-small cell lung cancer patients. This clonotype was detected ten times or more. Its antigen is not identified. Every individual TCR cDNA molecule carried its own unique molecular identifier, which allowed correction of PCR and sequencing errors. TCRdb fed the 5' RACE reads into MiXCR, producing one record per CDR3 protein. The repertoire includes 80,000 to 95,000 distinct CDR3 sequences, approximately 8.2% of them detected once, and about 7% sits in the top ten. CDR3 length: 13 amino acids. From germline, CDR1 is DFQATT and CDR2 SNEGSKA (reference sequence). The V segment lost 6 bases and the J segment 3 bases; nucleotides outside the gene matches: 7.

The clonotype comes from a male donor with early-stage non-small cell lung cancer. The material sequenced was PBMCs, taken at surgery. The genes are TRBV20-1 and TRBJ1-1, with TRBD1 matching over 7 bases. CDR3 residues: CSAQRGPDTEAFF. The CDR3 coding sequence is TGCAGTGCCCAAAGGGGGCCGGACACTGAAGCTTTCTTT.